A selection of T cell receptor beta chains follows, all from one sample in a study of cytomegalovirus exposure and HLA in healthy donors. Measured with immunoSEQ multiplex PCR; TCRdb has only the in-frame clones, and not every one. The sample records over 200,000 clones, around 80% being singletons. Sequencing used PBMCs. Source of these receptors: a woman aged 60 to 75 in good health and CMV-seropositive. Both conserved end residues are part of each CDR3. Fields, in order: D gene, clone size, V gene, CDR3 length, J gene, CDR3 DNA, CDR3 protein. D genes are given only for firm matches. Not all rows give a size; the values are once, few, many and, for expanded clones, a class.

TRBD2	few	TRBV10-2	12	TRBJ2-1	TGCGCCAGCAGTGTTTGGGGGGGTGAGCAGTTCTTC	CASSVWGGEQFF
TRBD2	NA	TRBV5-6	17	TRBJ2-2	TGTGCCAGCAGCTTCCTAGCGGGAGGGCTGGGCACCGGGGAGCTGTTTTTT	CASSFLAGGLGTGELFF
NA	NA	TRBV7-2	14	TRBJ2-1	TGTGCCAGCACCAGGGGGGACTCCTACAATGAGCAGTTCTTC	CASTRGDSYNEQFF
NA	NA	TRBV2	14	TRBJ1-5	TGTGCCAGCAGTGAAGACAGGGGCAATCAGCCCCAGCATTTT	CASSEDRGNQPQHF
NA	NA	TRBV4-1	15	TRBJ1-5	TGCGCCAGCAGCCAAGATGAGGCCCCGGTTCAGCCCCAGCATTTT	CASSQDEAPVQPQHF
NA	few	TRBV7-9	14	TRBJ1-1	TGTGCCAGCAGCCGAGGCCGGGAGGCCACTGAAGCTTTCTTT	CASSRGREATEAFF
TRBD1	NA	TRBV27	15	TRBJ1-1	TGTGCCAGCAGTCCTCGGACAGGGGGACACACTGAAGCTTTCTTT	CASSPRTGGHTEAFF
TRBD2	NA	TRBV6-6	14	TRBJ2-7	TGTGCCAGCAGTTACATCCAGCGGGGGAGCGAGCAGTACTTC	CASSYIQRGSEQYF
TRBD1	NA	TRBV11-3	15	TRBJ1-5	TGTGCCAGCAGCCAAGAACAGGGGGCCCCTCAGCCCCAGCATTTT	CASSQEQGAPQPQHF
NA	NA	TRBV11-2	16	TRBJ2-6	TGTGCCAGCAGCTACCTCAGGGTTGCCGGGGCCAACGTCCTGACTTTC	CASSYLRVAGANVLTF
NA	NA	TRBV4-1	14	TRBJ2-5	TGCGCCAGCAGCCAAGATCGCCGGGGGGAGACCCAGTACTTC	CASSQDRRGETQYF
TRBD2	NA	TRBV5-1	15	TRBJ2-7	TGCGCCAGCAGCTTGGTACTAGCGACCAACTACGAGCAGTACTTC	CASSLVLATNYEQYF
TRBD1	NA	TRBV18	16	TRBJ1-4	TGTGCCAGCTCACCGGGACAGGGGGCATTTAATGAAAAACTGTTTTTT	CASSPGQGAFNEKLFF
NA	NA	TRBV5-1	15	TRBJ2-1	TGCGCCAGCAGCTTGACTAGCCCATCATACAATGAGCAGTTCTTC	CASSLTSPSYNEQFF
TRBD2	NA	TRBV4-1	16	TRBJ2-5	TGCGCCAGCAGCCAAGAAGCGGGAGGGTTCTCGGAGACCCAGTACTTC	CASSQEAGGFSETQYF
NA	NA	TRBV2	13	TRBJ2-6	TGTGCCTCCCGGGACTCTGGGGCCAACGTCCTGACTTTC	CASRDSGANVLTF
NA	once	TRBV10-3	15	TRBJ2-3	TGTGCCATCAGCGTGGGGGCGGGAGTAACAGATACGCAGTATTTT	CAISVGAGVTDTQYF
TRBD1	once	TRBV5-5	14	TRBJ1-2	TGTGCCAGCATCCAATACGGGACAGGGAAAGGCTACACCTTC	CASIQYGTGKGYTF
TRBD2	few	TRBV6-5	15	TRBJ2-1	TGTGCCAGCAGAACGCTAGCGGGAGGTGTACGTGAGCAGTTCTTC	CASRTLAGGVREQFF
TRBD1	NA	TRBV6-1	15	TRBJ2-7	TGTGCCAGCAGAGTTACAGGGGGACTCTCCTACGAGCAGTACTTC	CASRVTGGLSYEQYF
NA	few	TRBV4-2	13	TRBJ1-1	TGTGCCAGCAGCCAAGAGGGGGGGCCTGAAGCTTTCTTT	CASSQEGGPEAFF
NA	NA	TRBV11-2	15	TRBJ1-1	TGTGCCAGCAGCCAAAAGAGTCGGGGGGACACTGAAGCTTTCTTT	CASSQKSRGDTEAFF
NA	once	TRBV18	16	TRBJ1-3	TGTGCCAGCTCAACACTTCCAGGGGCCTCTGGAAACACCATATATTTT	CASSTLPGASGNTIYF
NA	NA	TRBV6-5	16	TRBJ1-6	TGTGCCAGCAGTTACTCGGCGTCCCATAGCAATTCACCCCTCCACTTT	CASSYSASHSNSPLHF
NA	few	TRBV5-1	15	TRBJ2-2	TGCGCCAGCAGCTACGACCAGGGTAACACCGGGGAGCTGTTTTTT	CASSYDQGNTGELFF
NA	NA	TRBV18	13	TRBJ1-1	TGTGCCAGCTCACCATTAGAGGATGCTGAAGCTTTCTTT	CASSPLEDAEAFF
TRBD1	NA	TRBV28	14	TRBJ1-1	TGTGCCAGCAGTTCCGGACAGGGGAACACTGAAGCTTTCTTT	CASSSGQGNTEAFF